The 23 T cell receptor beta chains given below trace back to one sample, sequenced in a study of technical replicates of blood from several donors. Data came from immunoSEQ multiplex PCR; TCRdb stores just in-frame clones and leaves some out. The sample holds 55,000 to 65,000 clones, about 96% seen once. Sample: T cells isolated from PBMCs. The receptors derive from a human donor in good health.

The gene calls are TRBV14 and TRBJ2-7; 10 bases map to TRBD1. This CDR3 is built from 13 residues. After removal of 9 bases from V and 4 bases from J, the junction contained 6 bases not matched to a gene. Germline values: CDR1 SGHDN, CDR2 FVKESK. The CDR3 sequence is CASARTGGYEQYF. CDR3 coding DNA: TGTGCCAGTGCACGGACAGGGGGTTACGAGCAGTACTTC.

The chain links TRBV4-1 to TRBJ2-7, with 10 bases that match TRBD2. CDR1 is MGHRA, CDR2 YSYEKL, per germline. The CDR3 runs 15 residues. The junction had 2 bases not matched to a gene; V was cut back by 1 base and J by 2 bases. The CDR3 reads CASSQVSGRAYEQYF. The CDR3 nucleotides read TGCGCCAGCAGCCAAGTAAGCGGGAGGGCCTACGAGCAGTACTTC.

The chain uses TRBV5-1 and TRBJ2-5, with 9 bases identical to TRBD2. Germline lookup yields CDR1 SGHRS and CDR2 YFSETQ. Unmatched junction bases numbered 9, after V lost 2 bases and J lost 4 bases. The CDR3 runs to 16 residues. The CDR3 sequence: CASSFSGRGASETQYF. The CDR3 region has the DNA TGCGCCAGCAGCTTTAGCGGGAGAGGAGCATCAGAGACCCAGTACTTC. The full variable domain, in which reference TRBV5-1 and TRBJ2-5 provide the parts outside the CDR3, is KAGVTQTPRYLIKTRGQQVTLSCSPISGHRSVSWYQQTPGQGLQFLFEYFSETQRNKGNFPGRFSGRQFSNSRSEMNVSTLELGDSALYLCASSFSGRGASETQYFGPGTRLLVL.

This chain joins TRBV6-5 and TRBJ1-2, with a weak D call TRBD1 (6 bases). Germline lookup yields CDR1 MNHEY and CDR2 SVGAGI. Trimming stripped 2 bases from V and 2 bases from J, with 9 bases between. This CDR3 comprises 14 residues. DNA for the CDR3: TGTGCCAGCAGTTACAGAGGGGGAAACTATGGCTACACCTTC. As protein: CASSYRGGNYGYTF.

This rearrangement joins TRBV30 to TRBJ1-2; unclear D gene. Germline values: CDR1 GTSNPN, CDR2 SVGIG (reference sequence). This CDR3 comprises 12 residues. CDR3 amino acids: CALVVQNYGYTF. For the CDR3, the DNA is TGTGCGTTAGTTGTCCAAAACTATGGCTACACCTTC.

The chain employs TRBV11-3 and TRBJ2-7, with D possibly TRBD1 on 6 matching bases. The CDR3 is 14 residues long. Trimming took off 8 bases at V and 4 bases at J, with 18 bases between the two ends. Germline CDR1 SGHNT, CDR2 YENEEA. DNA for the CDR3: TGTGCCAGCTCCTCGGACTGGGGGCAGTACGAGCAGTACTTC. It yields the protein CASSSDWGQYEQYF.

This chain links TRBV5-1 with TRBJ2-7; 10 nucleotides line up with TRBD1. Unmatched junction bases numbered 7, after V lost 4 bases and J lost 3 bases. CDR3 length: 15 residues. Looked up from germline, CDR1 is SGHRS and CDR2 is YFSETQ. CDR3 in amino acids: CASSIGRDRGYEQYF. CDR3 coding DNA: TGCGCCAGCAGCATAGGCCGGGACAGGGGCTACGAGCAGTACTTC.

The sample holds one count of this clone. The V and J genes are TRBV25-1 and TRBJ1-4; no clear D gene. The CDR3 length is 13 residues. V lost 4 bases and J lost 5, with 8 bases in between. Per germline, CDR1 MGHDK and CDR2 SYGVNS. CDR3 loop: CASSVEENEKLFF. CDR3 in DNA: TGTGCCAGCAGTGTTGAGGAGAATGAAAAACTGTTTTTT.

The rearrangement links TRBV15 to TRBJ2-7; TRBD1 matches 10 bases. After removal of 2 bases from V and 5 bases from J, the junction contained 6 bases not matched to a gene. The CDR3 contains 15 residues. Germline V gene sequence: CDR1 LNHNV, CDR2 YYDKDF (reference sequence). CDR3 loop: CATSRTTGGFDEQYF. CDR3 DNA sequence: TGTGCCACCAGCAGAACGACAGGGGGCTTCGACGAGCAGTACTTC.

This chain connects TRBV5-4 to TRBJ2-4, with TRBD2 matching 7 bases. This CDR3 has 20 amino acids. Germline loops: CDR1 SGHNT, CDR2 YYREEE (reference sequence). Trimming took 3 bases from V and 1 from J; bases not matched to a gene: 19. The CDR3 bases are TGTGCCAGCAGCTCTGGTTCGTGGGAGGGGTCCACTTGGGCCAAAAACATTCAGTACTTC. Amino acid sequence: CASSSGSWEGSTWAKNIQYF.

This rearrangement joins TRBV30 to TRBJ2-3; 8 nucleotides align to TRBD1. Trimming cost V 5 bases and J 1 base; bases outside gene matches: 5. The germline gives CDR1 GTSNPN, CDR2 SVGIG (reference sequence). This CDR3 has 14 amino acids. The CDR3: CAWGQGMGTDTQYF. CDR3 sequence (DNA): TGTGCCTGGGGACAGGGTATGGGCACAGATACGCAGTATTTT.

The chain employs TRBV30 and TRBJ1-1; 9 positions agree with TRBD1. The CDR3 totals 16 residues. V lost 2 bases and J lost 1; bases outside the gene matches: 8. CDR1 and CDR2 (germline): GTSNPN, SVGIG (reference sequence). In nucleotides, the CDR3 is TGTGCCTGGAGTACCTCCGGGACAGGGAAGAACACTGAAGCTTTCTTT. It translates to CAWSTSGTGKNTEAFF.

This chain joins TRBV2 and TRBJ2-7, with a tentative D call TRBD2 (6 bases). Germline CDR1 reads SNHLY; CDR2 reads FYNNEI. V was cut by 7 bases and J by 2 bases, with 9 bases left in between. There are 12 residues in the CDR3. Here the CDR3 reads CASTGVAYEQYF. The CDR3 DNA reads TGTGCCAGCACGGGGGTTGCCTACGAGCAGTACTTC. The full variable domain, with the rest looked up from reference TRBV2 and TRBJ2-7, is EPEVTQTPSHQVTQMGQEVILRCVPISNHLYFYWYRQILGQKVEFLVSFYNNEISEKSEIFDDQFSVERPDGSNFTLKIRSTKLEDSAMYFCASTGVAYEQYFGPGTRLTVT.

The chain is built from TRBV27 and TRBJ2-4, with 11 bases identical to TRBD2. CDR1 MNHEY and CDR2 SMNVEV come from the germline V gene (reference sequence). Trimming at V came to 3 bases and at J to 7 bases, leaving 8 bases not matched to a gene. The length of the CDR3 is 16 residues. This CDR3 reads CASSLGSGGERNIQYF. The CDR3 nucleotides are TGTGCCAGCAGTTTGGGTAGCGGGGGGGAAAGGAACATTCAGTACTTC.

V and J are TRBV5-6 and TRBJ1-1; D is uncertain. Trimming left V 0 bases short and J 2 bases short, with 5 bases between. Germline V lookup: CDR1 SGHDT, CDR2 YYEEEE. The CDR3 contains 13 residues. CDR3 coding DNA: TGTGCCAGCAGCTTGGGTCGTAACACTGAAGCTTTCTTT. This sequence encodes CASSLGRNTEAFF.

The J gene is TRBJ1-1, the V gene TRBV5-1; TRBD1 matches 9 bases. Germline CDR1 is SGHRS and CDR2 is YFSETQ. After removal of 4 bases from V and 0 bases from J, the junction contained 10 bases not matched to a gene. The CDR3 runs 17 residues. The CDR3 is CASSGTGLGTVNTEAFF. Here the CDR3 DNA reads TGCGCCAGCAGCGGGACAGGGTTGGGCACGGTGAACACTGAAGCTTTCTTT. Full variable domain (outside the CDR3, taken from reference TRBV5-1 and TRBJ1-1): KAGVTQTPRYLIKTRGQQVTLSCSPISGHRSVSWYQQTPGQGLQFLFEYFSETQRNKGNFPGRFSGRQFSNSRSEMNVSTLELGDSALYLCASSGTGLGTVNTEAFFGQGTRLTVV.

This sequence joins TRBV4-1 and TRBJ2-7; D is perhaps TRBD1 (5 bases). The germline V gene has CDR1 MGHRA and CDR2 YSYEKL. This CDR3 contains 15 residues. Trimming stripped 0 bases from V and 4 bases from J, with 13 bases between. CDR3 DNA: TGCGCCAGCAGCCAAGAGTTTGTCAGGGTATACGAGCAGTACTTC. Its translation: CASSQEFVRVYEQYF.

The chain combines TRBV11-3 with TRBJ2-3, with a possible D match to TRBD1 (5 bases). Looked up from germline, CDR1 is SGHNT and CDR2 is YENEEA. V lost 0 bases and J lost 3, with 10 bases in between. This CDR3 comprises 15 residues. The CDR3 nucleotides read TGTGCCAGCAGCTTAGAAGGGGCGAGGACAGATACGCAGTATTTT. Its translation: CASSLEGARTDTQYF.

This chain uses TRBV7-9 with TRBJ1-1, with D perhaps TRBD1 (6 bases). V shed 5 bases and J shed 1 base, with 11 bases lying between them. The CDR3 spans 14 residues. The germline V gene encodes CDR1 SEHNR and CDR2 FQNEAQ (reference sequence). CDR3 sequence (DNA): TGTGCCAGCAGCCCGAGGACAGCGAACACTGAAGCTTTCTTT. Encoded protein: CASSPRTANTEAFF.

The CDR3 coding sequence is TGTGCCAGCAGCTTGGGCGTCCTAGCTAGCGGAGGCTACACCTTC. It yields the protein CASSLGVLASGGYTF. The chain couples TRBV5-4 to TRBJ1-2; D unresolved. CDR1 and CDR2 from the germline V gene are SGHNT and YYREEE (reference sequence). The germline V and J ends were trimmed by 0 bases and 8 bases, with 17 bases remaining between them. This CDR3 region has 15 residues. The variable domain in full, with the rest retrieved from reference TRBV5-4 and TRBJ1-2, is ETGVTQSPTHLIKTRGQQVTLRCSSQSGHNTVSWYQQALGQGPQFIFQYYREEENGRGNFPPRFSGLQFPNYSSELNVNALELDDSALYLCASSLGVLASGGYTFGSGTRLTVV.

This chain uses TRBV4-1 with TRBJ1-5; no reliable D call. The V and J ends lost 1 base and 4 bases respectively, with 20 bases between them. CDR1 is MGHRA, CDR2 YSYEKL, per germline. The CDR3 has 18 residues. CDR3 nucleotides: TGCGCCAGCAGCCAAGGGGCTGCGGAAGGACGGACTAATCAGCCCCAGCATTTT. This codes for CASSQGAAEGRTNQPQHF.

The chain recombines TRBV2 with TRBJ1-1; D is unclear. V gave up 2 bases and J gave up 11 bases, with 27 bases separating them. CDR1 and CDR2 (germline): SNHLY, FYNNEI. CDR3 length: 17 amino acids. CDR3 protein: CASSELVGIGGTRRAFF. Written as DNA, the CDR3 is TGTGCCAGCAGTGAATTGGTAGGGATCGGTGGCACCCGGAGGGCTTTCTTT.

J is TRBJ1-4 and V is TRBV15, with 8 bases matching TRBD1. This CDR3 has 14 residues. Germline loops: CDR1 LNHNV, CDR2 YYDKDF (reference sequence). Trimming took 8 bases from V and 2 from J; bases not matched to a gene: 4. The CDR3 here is CATGNRGTNEKLFF. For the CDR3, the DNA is TGTGCCACCGGTAACAGGGGGACTAATGAAAAACTGTTTTTT. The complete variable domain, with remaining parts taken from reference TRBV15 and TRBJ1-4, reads DAMVIQNPRYQVTQFGKPVTLSCSQTLNHNVMYWYQQKSSQAPKLLFHYYDKDFNNEADTPDNFQSRRPNTSFCFLDIRSPGLGDTAMYLCATGNRGTNEKLFFGSGTQLSVL.